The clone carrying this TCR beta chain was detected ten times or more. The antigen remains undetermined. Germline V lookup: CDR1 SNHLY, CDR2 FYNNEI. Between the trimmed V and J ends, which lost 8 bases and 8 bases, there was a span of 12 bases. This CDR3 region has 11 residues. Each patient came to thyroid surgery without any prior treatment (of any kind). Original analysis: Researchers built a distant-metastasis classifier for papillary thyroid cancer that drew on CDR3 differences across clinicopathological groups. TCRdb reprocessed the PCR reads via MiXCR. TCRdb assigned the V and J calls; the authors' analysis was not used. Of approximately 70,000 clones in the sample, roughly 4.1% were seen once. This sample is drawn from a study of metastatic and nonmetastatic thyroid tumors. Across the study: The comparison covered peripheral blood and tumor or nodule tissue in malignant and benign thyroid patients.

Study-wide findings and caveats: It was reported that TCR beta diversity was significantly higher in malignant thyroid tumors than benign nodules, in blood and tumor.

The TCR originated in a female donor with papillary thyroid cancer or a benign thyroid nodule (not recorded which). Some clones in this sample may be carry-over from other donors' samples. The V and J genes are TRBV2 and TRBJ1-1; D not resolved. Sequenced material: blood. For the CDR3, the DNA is TGTGCCAGCGGCCCCCACAGAGAAGCTTTCTTT. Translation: CASGPHREAFF.